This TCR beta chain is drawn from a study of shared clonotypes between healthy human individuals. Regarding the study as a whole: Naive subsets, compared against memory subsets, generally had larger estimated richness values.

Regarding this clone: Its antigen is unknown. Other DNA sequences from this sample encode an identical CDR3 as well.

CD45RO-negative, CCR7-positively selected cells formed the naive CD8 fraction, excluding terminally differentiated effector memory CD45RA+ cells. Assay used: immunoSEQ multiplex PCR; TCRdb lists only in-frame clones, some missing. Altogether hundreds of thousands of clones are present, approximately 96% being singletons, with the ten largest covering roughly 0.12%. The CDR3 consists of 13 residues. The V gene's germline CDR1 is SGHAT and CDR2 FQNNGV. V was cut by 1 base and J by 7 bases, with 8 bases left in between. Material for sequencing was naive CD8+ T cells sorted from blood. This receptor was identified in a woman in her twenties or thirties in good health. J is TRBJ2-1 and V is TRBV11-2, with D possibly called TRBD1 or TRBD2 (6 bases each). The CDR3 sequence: CASSLGGGNEQFF. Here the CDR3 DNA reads TGTGCCAGCAGCTTAGGAGGGGGGAATGAGCAGTTCTTC.